This TCR beta chain was observed in a study of T cell responses to AZD1222 COVID-19 vaccine. The repertoire was sequenced with immunoSEQ multiplex PCR; TCRdb's copy has only in-frame clones and lacks some. This sample has 56,000 or so clones, with approximately 88% found just once. V lost 5 bases and J 8 bases, leaving 17 bases between the germline ends. Germline values: CDR1 SQVTM, CDR2 ANQGSEA. This CDR3 is 13 amino acids long. This specimen was peripheral blood, taken on day 0 of AZD1222 vaccination. The TCR was taken from an adult in good health. This chain links TRBV29-1 with TRBJ2-3, with a weak D call TRBD1 (5 bases). The CDR3, as DNA: TGCAGCGTTTCCTACGCCAGGGAAGGTACGCAGTATTTT. As protein: CSVSYAREGTQYF.